The T cell receptor beta chain described here comes from a study of vaccination and CD4 T cells after COVID-19. In the study overall: Post-vaccine specimens were obtained a median about 69 days after dose two (range 14 to 241).

The germline V gene encodes CDR1 MDHEN and CDR2 SYDVKM. This CDR3 spans 14 amino acids. V was clipped by 7 bases and J by 0 bases, with 10 bases between them. Oncomine TCR Beta short-read sequencing was applied to DNA from cultured CD4+ T cells. TCRdb re-called the PCR reads through MiXCR, storing one row per CDR3 protein. The sample includes about 3,900 distinct CDR3 sequences, under 25% of them seen just once. This clonotype appeared a few times. As yet, its antigen is unknown. Treatment of the sample: approximately 9-day PBMC culture with coronavirus spike peptide pools or control peptides (ViraFEST assay). CD4+ T lymphocytes from the unexposed donor were collected before the COVID-19 pandemic (2011-2018). Peptide pools at 10 ug/ml and IL-2 at 10 IU/ml were added to cultures of two million PBMCs per well.

This chain connects TRBV28 to TRBJ1-5; perhaps TRBD1 as D (5 bases). Sequenced: CD4+ T cells from blood, cultured in vitro. This sequence was found in a human donor in good health. CDR3 DNA sequence: TGTGCCAGCACCCTGACAGATAGCAATCAGCCCCAGCATTTT. Protein sequence: CASTLTDSNQPQHF.